The 10 T cell receptor beta chains below all came from one sample that was sequenced in a study of T-cell reconstitution after alpha-beta-depleted transplantation in children. For TCRbeta, the library was prepared with unique molecular identifiers. TCRdb ran MiXCR on the PCR reads and lists one entry per CDR3 protein. The sample holds some 450,000 distinct CDR3 sequences; approximately 41% are singletons and the top ten take 27%. The specimen was PBMCs, collected before TCRalphabeta/CD19-depleted stem cell transplant. The receptors come from a girl aged 2 to 9 with aplastic anemia, due to receive a stem cell transplant.

The chain carries TRBV12-3 or TRBV12-4 and TRBJ1-6; D uncertain. This CDR3 region has 15 residues. The V and J ends lost 1 base and 3 bases respectively, with 7 bases between them. As DNA, the CDR3 is TGTGCCAGCAGTTTAGAGGGCGGCTATAATTCACCCCTCCACTTT. This sequence encodes CASSLEGGYNSPLHF.

This clonotype appeared a few times. The rearrangement uses TRBV7-2 and TRBJ2-4, with 14 bases that match TRBD2. V lost 4 bases to trimming and J lost 8 bases; unmatched junction nucleotides: 10. Germline V gene lookup returns CDR1 SGHTA and CDR2 FQGNSA. The CDR3 loop spans 17 amino acids. CDR3 residues: CASSSKGLAGVADIQYF. In DNA form, the CDR3 reads TGTGCCAGCAGCTCCAAGGGACTAGCGGGAGTGGCGGACATTCAGTACTTC.

This clonotype appeared a few times. V gene TRBV19 combines with J gene TRBJ1-5, with D perhaps matching TRBD1 (5 bases). The CDR3 loop spans 12 amino acids. In germline, CDR1 is LNHDA, CDR2 SQIVND (reference sequence). Trimming cost V 9 bases and J 3 bases, with 9 bases left between them. For the CDR3, the DNA is TGTGCCAGCGGGACTATCAATCAGCCCCAGCATTTT. Its protein is CASGTINQPQHF.

This chain joins TRBV20-1 and TRBJ1-3; 10 bases match TRBD1. The CDR3 runs 13 residues. V shed 6 bases, J shed 9 bases, and the junction held 8 bases outside the gene matches. Germline values: CDR1 DFQATT, CDR2 SNEGSKA (reference sequence). The CDR3 loop reads CSARRQGASTIYF. CDR3 sequence (DNA): TGCAGTGCGCGAAGACAGGGGGCTAGCACCATATATTTT.

This clonotype came up a few times. The rearrangement joins TRBV20-1 to TRBJ2-1; the D gene is possibly TRBD1 (5 bases). This CDR3 is built from 16 residues. The ends were cut back, 0 bases at V and 4 bases at J, with 16 bases in the middle. In germline, CDR1 is DFQATT, CDR2 SNEGSKA (reference sequence). The CDR3 DNA follows: TGCAGTGCTAGAGACCCATCGACAGTACAGTACAATGAGCAGTTCTTC. Its translation: CSARDPSTVQYNEQFF.

The chain combines TRBV4-1 with TRBJ2-7; 14 bases map to TRBD2. The CDR3 is made up of 16 amino acids. The J segment lost 6 bases and the V segment lost 4 bases, leaving 8 bases of the junction unmatched. Germline V gene data show CDR1 as MGHRA and CDR2 as YSYEKL. The CDR3 protein is CASSRGLAGVKGEQYF. The CDR3 DNA follows: TGCGCCAGCAGCCGGGGACTAGCGGGAGTAAAAGGCGAGCAGTACTTC.

V usage is TRBV7-9 and J usage is TRBJ2-7; 8 bases are a match to TRBD2. The V and J ends lost 11 bases and 1 base, in that order; junction bases with no gene match: 1. Germline CDR1 SEHNR, CDR2 FQNEAQ (reference sequence). The CDR3 totals 11 residues. The DNA for the CDR3 is TGTGCCGCGGGGGGATCCTACGAGCAGTACTTC. This gives the protein CAAGGSYEQYF.

This chain connects TRBV11-2 to TRBJ1-1; the D gene is possibly TRBD1 (6 bases). V was cut by 5 bases and J by 1 base, with 17 bases left in between. Looked up from germline, CDR1 is SGHAT and CDR2 is FQNNGV. The CDR3 covers 16 residues. CDR3 loop: CASSPRRGATNTEAFF. CDR3 nucleotides: TGTGCCAGCAGCCCTAGGAGGGGGGCGACGAACACTGAAGCTTTCTTT.

The chain joins TRBV10-2 to TRBJ2-1, with 7 bases that match TRBD2. Germline assignment: CDR1 WSHSY and CDR2 SAAADI. CDR3 length: 13 residues. V gave up 9 bases and J gave up 2 bases; unmatched junction bases: 4. The CDR3 DNA reads TGCGCCAGTACCGGGACTACCTACAATGAGCAGTTCTTC. It yields the protein CASTGTTYNEQFF.

This clonotype was counted many times. V gene TRBV29-1 combines with J gene TRBJ2-3, with 7 bases fitting TRBD1. The trim removed 3 bases at V and 6 bases at J, leaving 3 bases unmatched. This CDR3 is built from 12 residues. Germline CDR1 reads SQVTM; CDR2 reads ANQGSEA. The CDR3 loop is CSVDTGADTQYF. In DNA, the CDR3 is TGCAGCGTTGACACAGGGGCCGATACGCAGTATTTT.